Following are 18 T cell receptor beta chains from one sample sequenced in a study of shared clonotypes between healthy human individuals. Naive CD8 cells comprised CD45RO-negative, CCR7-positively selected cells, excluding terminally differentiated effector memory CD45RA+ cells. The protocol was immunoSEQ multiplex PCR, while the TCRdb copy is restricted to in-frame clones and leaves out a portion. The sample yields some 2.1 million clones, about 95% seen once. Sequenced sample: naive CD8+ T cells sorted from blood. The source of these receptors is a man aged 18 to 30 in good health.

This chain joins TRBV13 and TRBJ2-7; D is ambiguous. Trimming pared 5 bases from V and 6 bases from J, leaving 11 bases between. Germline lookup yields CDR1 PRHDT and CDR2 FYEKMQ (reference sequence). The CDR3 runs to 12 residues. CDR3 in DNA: TGTGCCAGCAGCCCCCCTTCCCTCGAGCAGTACTTC. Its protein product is CASSPPSLEQYF.

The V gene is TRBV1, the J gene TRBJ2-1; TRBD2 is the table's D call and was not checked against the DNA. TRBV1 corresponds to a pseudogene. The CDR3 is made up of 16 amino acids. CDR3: CTSSPGSGGAYNEQFF. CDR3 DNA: TGCACCAGCAGCCCGGGGAGCGGGGGGGCCTACAATGAGCAGTTCTTC.

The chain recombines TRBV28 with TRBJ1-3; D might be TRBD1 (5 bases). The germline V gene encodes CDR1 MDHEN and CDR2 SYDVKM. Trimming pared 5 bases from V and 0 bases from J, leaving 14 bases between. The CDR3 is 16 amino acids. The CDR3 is CASSGGTESSGNTIYF. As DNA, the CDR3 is TGTGCCAGCAGTGGCGGGACGGAGAGCTCTGGAAACACCATATATTTT.

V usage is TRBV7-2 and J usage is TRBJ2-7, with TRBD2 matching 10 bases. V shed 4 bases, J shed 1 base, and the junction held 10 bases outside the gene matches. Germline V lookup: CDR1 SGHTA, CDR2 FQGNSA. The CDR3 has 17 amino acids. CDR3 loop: CASSSIWTSGISYEQYF. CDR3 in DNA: TGTGCCAGCAGCTCGATCTGGACTAGCGGCATTTCCTACGAGCAGTACTTC.

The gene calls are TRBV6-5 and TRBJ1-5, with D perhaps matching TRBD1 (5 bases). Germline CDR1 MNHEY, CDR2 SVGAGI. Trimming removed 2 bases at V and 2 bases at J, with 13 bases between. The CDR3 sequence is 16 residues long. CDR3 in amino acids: CASSYGAPEGNQPQHF. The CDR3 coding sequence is TGTGCCAGCAGTTACGGGGCCCCGGAGGGCAATCAGCCCCAGCATTTT.

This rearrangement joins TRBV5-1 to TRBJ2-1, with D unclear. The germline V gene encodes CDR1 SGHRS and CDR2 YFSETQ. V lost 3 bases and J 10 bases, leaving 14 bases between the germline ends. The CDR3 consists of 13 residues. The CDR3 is CASSSALDQEQFF. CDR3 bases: TGCGCCAGCAGCTCGGCCCTGGACCAAGAGCAGTTCTTC.

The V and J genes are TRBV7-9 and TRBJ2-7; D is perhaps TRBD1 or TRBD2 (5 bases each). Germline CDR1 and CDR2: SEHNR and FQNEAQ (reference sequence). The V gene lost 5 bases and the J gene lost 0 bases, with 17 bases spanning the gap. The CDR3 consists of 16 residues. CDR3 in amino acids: CASSKHSGTGSYEQYF. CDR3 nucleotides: TGTGCCAGCAGCAAGCATTCCGGGACGGGCTCCTACGAGCAGTACTTC.

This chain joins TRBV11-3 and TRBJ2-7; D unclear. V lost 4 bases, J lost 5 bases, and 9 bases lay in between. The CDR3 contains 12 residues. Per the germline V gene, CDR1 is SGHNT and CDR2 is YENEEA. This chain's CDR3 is CASSWEGNEQYF. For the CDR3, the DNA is TGTGCCAGCAGCTGGGAAGGGAACGAGCAGTACTTC.

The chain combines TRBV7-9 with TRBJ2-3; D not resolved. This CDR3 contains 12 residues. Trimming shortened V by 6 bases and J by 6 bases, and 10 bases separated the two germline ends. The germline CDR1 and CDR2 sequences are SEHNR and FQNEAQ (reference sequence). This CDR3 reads CASRSIWDTQYF. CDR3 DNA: TGTGCCAGCAGATCCATTTGGGATACGCAGTATTTT.

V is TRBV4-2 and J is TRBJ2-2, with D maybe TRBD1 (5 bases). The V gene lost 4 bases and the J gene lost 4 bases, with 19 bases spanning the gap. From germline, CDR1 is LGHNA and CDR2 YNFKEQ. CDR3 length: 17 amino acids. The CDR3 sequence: CASSPQAQGPVTGELFF. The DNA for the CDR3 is TGTGCCAGCAGCCCCCAGGCTCAGGGTCCCGTCACCGGGGAGCTGTTTTTT.

The CDR3: CASSLGLEGRNEQFF. In DNA, the CDR3 is TGTGCCAGCAGCTTAGGTCTGGAGGGCCGCAATGAGCAGTTCTTC. The chain couples TRBV7-8 to TRBJ2-1; D possibly corresponds to TRBD2 (6 bases). Germline values: CDR1 SGHVS, CDR2 FQNEAQ. The V and J ends lost 1 base and 6 bases respectively, with 13 bases between them. This CDR3 is 15 amino acids long.

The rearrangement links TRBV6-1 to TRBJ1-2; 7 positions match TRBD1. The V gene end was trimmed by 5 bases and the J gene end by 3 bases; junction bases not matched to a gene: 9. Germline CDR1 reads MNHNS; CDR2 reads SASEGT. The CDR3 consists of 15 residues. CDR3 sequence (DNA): TGTGCCAGCAGTAATCCGAGACAGGGAGACTATGGCTACACCTTC. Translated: CASSNPRQGDYGYTF.

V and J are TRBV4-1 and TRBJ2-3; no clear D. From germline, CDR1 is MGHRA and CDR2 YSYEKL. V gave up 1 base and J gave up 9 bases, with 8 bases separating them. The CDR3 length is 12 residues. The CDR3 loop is CASSQGDFTQYF. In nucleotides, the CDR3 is TGCGCCAGCAGCCAAGGGGATTTCACGCAGTATTTT.

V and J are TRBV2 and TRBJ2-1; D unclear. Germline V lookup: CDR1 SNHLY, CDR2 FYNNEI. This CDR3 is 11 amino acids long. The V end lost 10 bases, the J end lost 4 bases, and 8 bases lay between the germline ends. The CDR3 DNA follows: TGTGCCACCCGAATATACAATGAGCAGTTCTTC. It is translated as CATRIYNEQFF.

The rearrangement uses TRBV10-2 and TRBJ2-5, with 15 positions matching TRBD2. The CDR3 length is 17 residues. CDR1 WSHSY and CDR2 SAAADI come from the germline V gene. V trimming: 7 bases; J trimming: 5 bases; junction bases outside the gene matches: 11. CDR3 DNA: TGCGCCAGCACTGGACTAGCGGGGGGGCCGATCGCGGAGACCCAGTACTTC. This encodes CASTGLAGGPIAETQYF.

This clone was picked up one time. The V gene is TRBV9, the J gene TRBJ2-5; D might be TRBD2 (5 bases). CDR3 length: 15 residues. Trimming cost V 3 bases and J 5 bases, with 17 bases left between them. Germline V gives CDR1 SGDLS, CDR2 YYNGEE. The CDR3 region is CASSADYLPLETQYF. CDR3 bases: TGTGCCAGCAGCGCCGACTACCTTCCCTTGGAGACCCAGTACTTC.

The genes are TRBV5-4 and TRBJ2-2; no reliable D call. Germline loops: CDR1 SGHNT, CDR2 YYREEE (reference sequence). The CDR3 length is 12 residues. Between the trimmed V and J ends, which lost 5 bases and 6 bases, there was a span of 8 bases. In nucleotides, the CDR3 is TGTGCCAGCAGACTCGGTCCCGGGGAGCTGTTTTTT. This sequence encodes CASRLGPGELFF.

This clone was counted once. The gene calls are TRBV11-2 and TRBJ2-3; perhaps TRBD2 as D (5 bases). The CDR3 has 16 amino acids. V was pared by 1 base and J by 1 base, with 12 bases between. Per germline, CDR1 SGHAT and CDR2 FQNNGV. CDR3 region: CASSLVVGEGTDTQYF. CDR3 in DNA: TGTGCCAGCAGCTTAGTCGTCGGGGAAGGCACAGATACGCAGTATTTT.